The T cell receptor (beta chain) described here comes from a study of cytomegalovirus exposure and HLA in healthy donors. General observations from the study: Most TCR beta V segments were productive about 90% or about 30% of the time in an earlier analysis. The study listed roughly 160 cytomegalovirus-associated TCR beta chains. Later work showed greater clonal expansion in HLA-associated TCR beta chains than in equally common others.

The PCR used 60 Vbeta and 13 Jbeta primers. Method: immunoSEQ multiplex PCR; TCRdb's copy keeps in-frame clones and lacks some. This sample yields 150,000 to 200,000 clones, of which around four fifths are seen a single time; around 1.6% belongs to the top ten. Comment on this clone: Its antigen is unknown.

The germline V and J ends were trimmed by 8 bases and 2 bases, with 13 bases remaining between them. Germline assignment: CDR1 LNHDA and CDR2 SQIVND (reference sequence). There are 14 residues in the CDR3. Although they were nominally healthy when sampled, donors likely had unrecorded immune exposures. The TCR originated in a man aged 50-60 years in good health and CMV-seronegative. The sequenced sample consisted of PBMCs. This chain joins TRBV19 and TRBJ1-3; D unresolved. Written as DNA, the CDR3 is TGTGCCAGTTCAGAGGGAGGGACTGGAAACACCATATATTTT. Translating gives CASSEGGTGNTIYF.